This passage covers 17 T cell receptor beta chains from one sample sequenced in a study of CD8+ T cells in alopecia areata. Extracted RNA was reverse transcribed, and the resulting cDNA served as sequencing template. Measured with immunoSEQ multiplex PCR; TCRdb has only the in-frame clones, and not every one. Here the sample spans about 250,000 clones, around three fifths being singletons. As to treatment: oral pan-JAK inhibitor, 5-10 mg twice daily. The sequences come from CD4+ T cells sorted from blood, collected at approximately week 51, from a patient treated with tofacitinib. All receptors come from a human donor with alopecia areata.

The chain carries TRBV5-1 and TRBJ2-1; D might be TRBD1 (6 bases). Germline loops: CDR1 SGHRS, CDR2 YFSETQ. Between the trimmed V and J ends, which lost 2 bases and 5 bases, there was a span of 8 bases. This CDR3 comprises 13 residues. CDR3 amino acids: CASSFTGNNEQFF. In DNA form, the CDR3 reads TGCGCCAGCAGCTTTACAGGGAACAATGAGCAGTTCTTC.

V is TRBV4-1 and J is TRBJ2-1; the match to TRBD2 covers 7 bases. In germline, CDR1 is MGHRA, CDR2 YSYEKL. The CDR3 has 15 residues. J was trimmed by 7 bases and V by 3 bases; bases with no gene match: 9. The CDR3 nucleotides read TGCGCCAGCAGCCAGCTGGGGCTAGCGGCAAATGAGCAGTTCTTC. It is translated as CASSQLGLAANEQFF.

The V gene is TRBV25-1, the J gene TRBJ2-2, with 11 bases identical to TRBD2. With V trimmed by 1 base and J by 1 base, 2 bases remained unmatched. Germline V CDR1 and CDR2: MGHDK, SYGVNS. The CDR3 length is 17 residues. The CDR3: CASSELTSGVNTGELFF. CDR3 nucleotides: TGTGCCAGCAGTGAATTGACTAGCGGGGTGAACACCGGGGAGCTGTTTTTT.

This clone was seen more than once but under ten times. The chain employs TRBV10-3 and TRBJ2-2; tentatively, D is TRBD2 (6 bases). CDR1 is ENHRY and CDR2 is SYGVKD in the germline V gene. This CDR3 contains 14 residues. V lost 3 bases, J lost 6 bases, and 11 bases lay in between. The DNA for the CDR3 is TGTGCCATCAGTGATCCCGGAGGGTCCGGGGAGCTGTTTTTT. Translation gives CAISDPGGSGELFF.

V gene TRBV5-1 combines with J gene TRBJ2-2; D might be TRBD1 (5 bases). This CDR3 spans 17 amino acids. Trimming left V 3 bases short and J 0 bases short, with 15 bases between. Germline V CDR1 and CDR2: SGHRS, YFSETQ. As DNA, the CDR3 is TGCGCCAGCAGCTCCTGGACACAAGTCTCGAACACCGGGGAGCTGTTTTTT. Translation: CASSSWTQVSNTGELFF.

The rearrangement links TRBV6-5 to TRBJ2-5, with D hard to call. V was trimmed by 10 bases and J by 5 bases, leaving 11 bases between them. The CDR3 is made up of 11 amino acids. Germline CDR1 MNHEY, CDR2 SVGAGI. The CDR3 coding sequence is TGTGCCACCGCGCTAGTGGAGACCCAGTACTTC. Amino acids: CATALVETQYF.

The V gene is TRBV9, the J gene TRBJ2-7, with 7 bases identical to TRBD1. Germline CDR1 is SGDLS and CDR2 is YYNGEE. With V trimmed by 4 bases and J by 3 bases, 10 bases remained unmatched. This CDR3 comprises 15 residues. The CDR3 DNA reads as TGTGCCAGCAGCCCACGGGACAGACTGGTCTACGAGCAGTACTTC. This codes for CASSPRDRLVYEQYF.

This clone was detected a few times. The V call is TRBV10-3, the J call TRBJ2-5; 9 bases are a match to TRBD2. This CDR3 spans 18 amino acids. CDR1 and CDR2 from the germline V gene are ENHRY and SYGVKD. The V segment lost 3 bases and the J segment 5 bases; nucleotides outside the gene matches: 16. The chain's CDR3 is CAISDRGLSRGGRETQYF. The CDR3, as DNA: TGTGCCATCAGTGACCGCGGACTATCGCGGGGGGGCCGGGAGACCCAGTACTTC.

J is TRBJ2-7 and V is TRBV11-2, with D possibly TRBD2 on 7 matching bases. Germline V CDR1 and CDR2: SGHAT, FQNNGV. V lost 5 bases, J lost 8 bases, and 16 bases lay in between. The CDR3 runs to 13 residues. CDR3 nucleotide sequence: TGTGCCAGCAGCCCAAAGGGGGGGCCTAAGCAGTACTTC. It codes for CASSPKGGPKQYF.

V gene TRBV6-4 combines with J gene TRBJ2-7; D not resolved. V was clipped by 11 bases and J by 6 bases, with 20 bases between them. Germline CDR1 MRHNA, CDR2 SNTAGT. The CDR3 totals 13 residues. The CDR3, as DNA: TGTGCCGGCCAAGTATTGGTTCCCTGCGAGCAGTACTTC. Encoded protein: CAGQVLVPCEQYF.

V and J are TRBV7-8 and TRBJ2-5, with 7 bases that match TRBD2. Trimming at V came to 4 bases and at J to 1 base, leaving 9 bases not matched to a gene. Germline assignment: CDR1 SGHVS and CDR2 FQNEAQ. This CDR3 has 16 amino acids. The CDR3 protein is CASSSPSSGFQETQYF. The CDR3 DNA reads as TGTGCCAGCAGCTCCCCGAGTAGCGGGTTCCAAGAGACCCAGTACTTC. Combining the CDR3 with reference TRBV7-8 and TRBJ2-5 gives the whole variable domain GAGVSQSPRYKVAKRGQDVALRCDPISGHVSLFWYQQALGQGPEFLTYFQNEAQLDKSGLPSDRFFAERPEGSVSTLKIQRTQQEDSAVYLCASSSPSSGFQETQYFGPGTRLLVL.

J is TRBJ2-1 and V is TRBV2; 8 bases align to TRBD2. The germline V gene has CDR1 SNHLY and CDR2 FYNNEI. The CDR3 is made up of 16 amino acids. Trimming removed 6 bases from V and 0 bases from J; junction bases left unmatched: 7. The CDR3 DNA follows: TGTGCCAGCAGCCCTCAGCGGGGGAGCTCCTACAATGAGCAGTTCTTC. The encoded protein is CASSPQRGSSYNEQFF.

This clone has only a few counts. This chain joins TRBV29-1 and TRBJ1-2; D is uncertain. This CDR3 is built from 13 residues. Trimming took off 4 bases at V and 4 bases at J, with 13 bases between the two ends. Germline loops: CDR1 SQVTM, CDR2 ANQGSEA. CDR3 coding DNA: TGCAGCGTTGGTCTTGTCGGGCTCTATGGCTACACCTTC. Translation: CSVGLVGLYGYTF. The full variable domain, completed using reference TRBV29-1 and TRBJ1-2, is SAVISQKPSRDICQRGTSLTIQCQVDSQVTMMFWYRQQPGQSLTLIATANQGSEATYESGFVIDKFPISRPNLTFSTLTVSNMSPEDSSIYLCSVGLVGLYGYTFGSGTRLTVV.

Remarks on this clone: One junction end disagrees with the germline gene, perhaps due to a read error. The chain recombines TRBV7-7 with TRBJ2-1, with D perhaps matching TRBD1 or TRBD2 (6 bases each). Germline V lookup: CDR1 SSHAT, CDR2 FNYEAQ (reference sequence). This CDR3 contains 15 residues. CDR3 DNA: TGTGCTAGCAGCAAGGGGGGTCCCGGCCGGGATGAGCAGTTCTTC. As protein: CASSKGGPGRDEQFF.

CDR3 amino acids: CASSELAVDRGNQPQHF. The DNA for the CDR3 is TGTGCCAGCAGTGAATTGGCAGTAGATAGGGGCAATCAGCCCCAGCATTTT. This chain joins TRBV6-1 and TRBJ1-5; the D is unclear. The CDR3 has 17 amino acids. CDR1 and CDR2 (germline): MNHNS, SASEGT. The V end was cut by 2 bases, the J end by 2 bases, with 16 bases between.

This chain links TRBV30 with TRBJ1-2; D unclear. There are 12 residues in the CDR3. The V end lost 7 bases, the J end lost 8 bases, and 17 bases lay between the germline ends. Germline CDR1 is GTSNPN and CDR2 is SVGIG (reference sequence). This chain's CDR3 is CASPQRAGGYTF. For the CDR3, the DNA is TGTGCCTCCCCACAAAGGGCTGGGGGCTACACCTTC.

The chain uses TRBV13 and TRBJ2-5; possibly TRBD1 or TRBD2 for D (7 bases each). The CDR3 is 15 residues long. Germline CDR1 PRHDT, CDR2 FYEKMQ (reference sequence). V was pared by 5 bases and J by 0 bases, with 13 bases between. This CDR3 reads CASSPRGGYQETQYF. The CDR3 DNA reads as TGTGCCAGCAGCCCCAGGGGGGGCTACCAAGAGACCCAGTACTTC.